These T cell receptor beta chains were read from a single sample in a study of shared T cell receptors in the human thymus. TCRdb's table, derived via immunoSEQ multiplex PCR, lists solely in-frame clones and lacks some. The sample shows hundreds of thousands of clones, around 78% of them seen only once. The data were also submitted as part of a second study, on human thymus T cells.

Sequencing was performed on thymocytes. These receptors were taken from a boy under two years old with a congenital heart defect. CDR3s leave out the opening cysteine and the closing phenylalanine or tryptophan. Some rows have no size entry. The others give once, few or many, or a class for an expanded clone.

clone_size v_call cdr3_aa
- TRBV6-1 ASSEPGKETQY
- TRBV28 ASSPLSYNEQF
once TRBV6-1 ASNTGVENSPLH
- TRBV6-6 ASSSSGGFAGNTIY
- TRBV9 ASSVAIVRGGGYT
- TRBV12-5 ASGLARDKDSGNTIY
- TRBV7-2 ASSLGAEPNYGYT
- TRBV19 ASSIGWLAAQETQY
- TRBV5-6 ASSRRLAGGLDTQY
- TRBV19 ASSIREGLGNQPQH
- TRBV10-3 AISESIGAGVRNEQY
- TRBV27 ASSLTSGRTDTQY
- TRBV7-9 ASSGGLGLNEQF
- TRBV27 ASKPGMTSHYEQY
- TRBV5-1 ASSPEGLAYEQY
- TRBV7-9 ASSLRDLNTEAF
- TRBV7-8 ASSWGRHTGELF
few TRBV6-4 ASSETGTDNEQF
- TRBV28 ASSFSGQHSPLH
- TRBV9 ASSANTSGRPLNEQF
- TRBV5-6 ASSQGLAGGPTAEQY
- TRBV7-6 ASSARTSQLGNSYEQY
once TRBV11-3 ASSLRGANTGELF
- TRBV11-3 ASSPRTSGRDTGELF
- TRBV25-1 ASSQTDLNTEAF
- TRBV19 ASTGTGNTGELF
- TRBV20-1 SARVGAEQY